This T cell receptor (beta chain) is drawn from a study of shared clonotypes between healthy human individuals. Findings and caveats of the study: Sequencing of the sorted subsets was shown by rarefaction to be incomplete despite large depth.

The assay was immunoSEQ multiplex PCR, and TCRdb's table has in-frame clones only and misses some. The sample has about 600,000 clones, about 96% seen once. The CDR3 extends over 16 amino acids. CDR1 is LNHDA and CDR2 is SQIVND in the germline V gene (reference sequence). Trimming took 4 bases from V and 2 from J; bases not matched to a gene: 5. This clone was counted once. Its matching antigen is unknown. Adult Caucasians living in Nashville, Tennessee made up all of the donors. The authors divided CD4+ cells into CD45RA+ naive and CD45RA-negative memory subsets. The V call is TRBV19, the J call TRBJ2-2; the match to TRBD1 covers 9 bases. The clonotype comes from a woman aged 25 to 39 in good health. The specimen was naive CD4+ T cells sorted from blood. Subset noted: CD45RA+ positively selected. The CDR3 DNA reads TGTGCCAGTAGTAAGAGACAGGGGGGTAACACCGGGGAGCTGTTTTTT. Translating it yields CASSKRQGGNTGELFF.